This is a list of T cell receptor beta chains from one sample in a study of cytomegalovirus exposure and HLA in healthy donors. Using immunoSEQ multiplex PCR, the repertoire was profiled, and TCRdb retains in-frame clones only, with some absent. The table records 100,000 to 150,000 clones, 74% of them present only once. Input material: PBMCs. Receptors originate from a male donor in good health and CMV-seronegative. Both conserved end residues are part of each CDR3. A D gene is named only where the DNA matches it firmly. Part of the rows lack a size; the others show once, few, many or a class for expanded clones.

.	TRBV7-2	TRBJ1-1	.	CASSLRDTFPMNTEAFF	TGTGCCAGCAGCTTAAGGGACACCTTTCCCATGAACACTGAAGCTTTCTTT
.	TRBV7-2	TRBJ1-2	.	CASSSRRVIPVYGYTF	TGTGCCAGCAGCTCCCGGAGGGTAATCCCTGTCTATGGCTACACCTTC
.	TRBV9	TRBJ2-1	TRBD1	CASSARGQGTEQFF	TGTGCCAGCAGCGCCCGGGGACAGGGCACTGAGCAGTTCTTC
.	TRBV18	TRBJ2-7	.	CASSPDTYEQYF	TGTGCCAGCTCACCAGACACTTACGAGCAGTACTTC
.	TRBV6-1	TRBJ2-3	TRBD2	CASSEIAGKTTDTQYF	TGTGCCAGCAGTGAAATAGCGGGAAAAACCACAGATACGCAGTATTTT
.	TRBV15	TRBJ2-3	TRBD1	CATSHLRDRGTDTQYF	TGTGCCACCAGCCACTTGCGGGACAGGGGAACAGATACGCAGTATTTT
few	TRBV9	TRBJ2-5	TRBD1	CASSVGTGGQETQYF	TGTGCCAGCAGCGTCGGGACAGGGGGACAAGAGACCCAGTACTTC
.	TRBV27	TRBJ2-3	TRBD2	CASSPRGGSTDTQYF	TGTGCCAGCAGTCCCCGCGGGGGTAGCACAGATACGCAGTATTTT
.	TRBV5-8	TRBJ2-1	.	CASRGGLHNEQFF	TGTGCCAGCAGGGGGGGACTTCACAATGAGCAGTTCTTC
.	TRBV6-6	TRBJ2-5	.	CASRRQQETQYF	TGTGCCAGCAGGAGACAGCAAGAGACCCAGTACTTC
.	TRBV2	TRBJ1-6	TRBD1	CASSEDRGRSYNSPLHF	TGTGCCAGCAGTGAAGACAGGGGGAGGTCCTATAATTCACCCCTCCACTTT
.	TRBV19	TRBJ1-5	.	CASSISSGEWRQPQHF	TGTGCCAGTAGTATATCCTCAGGGGAGTGGCGGCAGCCCCAGCATTTT
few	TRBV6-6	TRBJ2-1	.	CASKDSYYNEQFF	TGTGCCAGCAAGGACAGCTACTACAATGAGCAGTTCTTC
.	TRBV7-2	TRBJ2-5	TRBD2	CASSLASGEGKTQYF	TGTGCCAGCAGCTTAGCGTCGGGGGAGGGCAAGACCCAGTACTTC
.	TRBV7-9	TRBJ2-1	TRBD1	CASSLGTGLYNEQFF	TGTGCCAGCAGCTTAGGGACAGGGTTGTACAATGAGCAGTTCTTC
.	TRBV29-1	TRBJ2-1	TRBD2	CSVEASGSWSYNEQFF	TGCAGCGTTGAGGCTAGCGGGAGTTGGTCCTACAATGAGCAGTTCTTC
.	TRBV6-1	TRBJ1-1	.	CASSELKGGGTAEAFF	TGTGCCAGCAGTGAACTTAAGGGCGGAGGAACGGCTGAAGCTTTCTTT
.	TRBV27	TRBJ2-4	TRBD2	CASSPGTSSNIQYF	TGTGCCAGCAGTCCCGGGACTAGCTCGAACATTCAGTACTTC
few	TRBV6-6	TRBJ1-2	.	CASSPSTEFNYGYTF	TGTGCCAGCAGCCCGTCGACAGAGTTTAACTATGGCTACACCTTC
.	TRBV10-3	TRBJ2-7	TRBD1	CAISEGFRGQGRREQYF	TGTGCCATCAGTGAAGGTTTCAGGGGACAGGGGCGTAGGGAGCAGTACTTC
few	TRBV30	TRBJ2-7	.	CAWGGSSYEQYF	TGTGCCTGGGGAGGGAGCTCCTACGAGCAGTACTTC
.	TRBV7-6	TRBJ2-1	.	CASSSVQGKQFF	TGTGCCAGCAGCTCTGTACAGGGAAAGCAGTTCTTC
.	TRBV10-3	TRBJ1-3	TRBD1	CAISSTGGGGNTIYF	TGTGCCATCAGTTCAACAGGGGGCGGTGGAAACACCATATATTTT
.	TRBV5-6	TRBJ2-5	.	CASSLVGQETQYF	TGTGCCAGCAGCTTGGTCGGCCAAGAGACCCAGTACTTC
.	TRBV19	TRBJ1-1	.	CASSIVGAQTEAFF	TGTGCCAGTAGTATTGTGGGGGCGCAGACTGAAGCTTTCTTT
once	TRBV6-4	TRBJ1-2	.	CASGDLPGHNYGYTF	TGTGCCAGCGGGGATCTTCCGGGACACAACTATGGCTACACCTTC
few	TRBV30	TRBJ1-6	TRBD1	CAWSGDSNRVSPLHF	TGTGCCTGGAGTGGGGACAGCAACCGGGTTTCACCCCTCCACTTT
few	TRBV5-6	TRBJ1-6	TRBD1	CASSWTGQGYNSPLHF	TGTGCCAGCAGCTGGACTGGACAGGGATATAATTCACCCCTCCACTTT
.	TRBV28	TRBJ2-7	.	CASGLLYEQYF	TGTGCCAGCGGGCTTCTTTACGAGCAGTACTTC
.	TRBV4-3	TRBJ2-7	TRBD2	CASSQDLNGRAAYEQYF	TGCGCCAGCAGCCAAGACCTTAACGGGAGGGCCGCCTACGAGCAGTACTTC
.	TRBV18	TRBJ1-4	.	CASSPPGPRGEKLFF	TGTGCCAGCTCACCCCCAGGGCCCAGGGGTGAAAAACTGTTTTTT
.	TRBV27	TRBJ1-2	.	CASSLSPNYGYTF	TGTGCCAGCAGTTTGAGCCCTAACTATGGCTACACCTTC
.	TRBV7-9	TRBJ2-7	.	CASSFDSYEQYF	TGTGCCAGCAGCTTCGACAGCTACGAGCAGTACTTC
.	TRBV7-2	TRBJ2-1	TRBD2	CASSFRTSGYNEQFF	TGTGCCAGTAGCTTTAGGACTAGCGGTTACAATGAGCAGTTCTTC
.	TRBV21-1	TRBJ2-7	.	CASRCYRTFPKFNEQYF	TGTGCCAGCAGATGTTACAGGACCTTTCCTAAATTTAACGAGCAGTACTTC
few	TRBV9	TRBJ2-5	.	CASSADNQETQYF	TGTGCCAGCAGCGCAGACAACCAAGAGACCCAGTACTTC
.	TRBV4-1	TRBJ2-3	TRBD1	CASSQISQNTGVKQYF	TGCGCCAGCAGCCAAATAAGTCAAAATACAGGGGTTAAGCAGTATTTT
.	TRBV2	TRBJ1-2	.	CASSPDDRYYGYTF	TGTGCCAGCAGCCCGGACGACAGATACTATGGCTACACCTTC
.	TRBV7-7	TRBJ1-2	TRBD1	CASRPDRSYGYTF	TGTGCTAGCAGACCGGACAGGAGCTATGGCTACACCTTC
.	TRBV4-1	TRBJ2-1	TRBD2	CASSQGPASGIYNEQFF	TGCGCCAGCAGCCAAGGTCCGGCTAGCGGGATCTACAATGAGCAGTTCTTC
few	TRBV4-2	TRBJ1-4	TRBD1	CASSQDRGRGEKLFF	TGTGCCAGCAGCCAAGACAGGGGGCGAGGTGAAAAACTGTTTTTT
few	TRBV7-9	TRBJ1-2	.	CATNQGFVSNYGYTF	TGTGCCACCAATCAGGGTTTCGTATCTAACTATGGCTACACCTTC
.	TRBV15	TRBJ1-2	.	CATSRGQNYGYTF	TGTGCCACCAGCAGAGGGCAGAACTATGGCTACACCTTC
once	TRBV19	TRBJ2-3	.	CATPLERCTDTQYF	TGTGCCACCCCCCTGGAGCGGTGCACAGATACGCAGTATTTT
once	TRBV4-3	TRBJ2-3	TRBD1	CASSPGTGTDTQYF	TGCGCCAGCAGCCCCGGGACAGGGACCGATACGCAGTATTTT
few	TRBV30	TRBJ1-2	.	CAWSGTDYGYTF	TGTGCCTGGAGTGGAACAGACTATGGCTACACCTTC
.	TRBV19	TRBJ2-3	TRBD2	CASSLAGGVRDTQYF	TGTGCCAGTAGTTTAGCGGGAGGAGTGAGAGATACGCAGTATTTT
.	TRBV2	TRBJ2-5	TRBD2	CASSALREVETQYF	TGTGCCAGCAGTGCATTACGGGAGGTAGAGACCCAGTACTTC
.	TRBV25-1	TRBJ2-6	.	CASSERGTGANVLTF	TGTGCCAGCAGTGAACGGGGGACTGGGGCCAACGTCCTGACTTTC
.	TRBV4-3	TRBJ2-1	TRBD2	CASSQDLRSSGPYNEQFF	TGCGCCAGCAGCCAAGATCTTCGTTCTAGCGGGCCCTACAATGAGCAGTTCTTC
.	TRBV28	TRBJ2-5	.	CASIRGGFAETQYF	TGTGCCAGCATAAGAGGAGGGTTTGCGGAGACCCAGTACTTC
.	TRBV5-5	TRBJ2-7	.	CASSHIYEQYF	TGTGCCAGCAGCCATATCTACGAGCAGTACTTC
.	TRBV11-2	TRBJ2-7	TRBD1	CASSQERTGSYEQYF	TGTGCCAGCAGCCAGGAGCGGACAGGAAGCTACGAGCAGTACTTC